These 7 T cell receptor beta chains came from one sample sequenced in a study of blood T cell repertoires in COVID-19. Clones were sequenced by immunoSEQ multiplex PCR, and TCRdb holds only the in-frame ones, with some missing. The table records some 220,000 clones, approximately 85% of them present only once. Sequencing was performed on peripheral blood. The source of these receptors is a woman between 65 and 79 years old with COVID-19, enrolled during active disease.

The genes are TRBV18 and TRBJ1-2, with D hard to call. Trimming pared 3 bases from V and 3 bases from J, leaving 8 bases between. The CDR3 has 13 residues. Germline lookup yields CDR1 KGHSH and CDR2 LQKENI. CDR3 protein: CASSPIEDYGYTF. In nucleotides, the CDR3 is TGTGCCAGCTCACCGATTGAGGACTATGGCTACACCTTC.

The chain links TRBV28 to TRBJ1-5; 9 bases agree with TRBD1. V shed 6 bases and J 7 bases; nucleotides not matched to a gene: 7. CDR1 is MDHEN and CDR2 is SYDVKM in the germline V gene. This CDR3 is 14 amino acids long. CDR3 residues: CASSRGTGKQPQHF. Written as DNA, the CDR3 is TGTGCCAGCAGCCGCGGGACAGGGAAACAGCCCCAGCATTTT.

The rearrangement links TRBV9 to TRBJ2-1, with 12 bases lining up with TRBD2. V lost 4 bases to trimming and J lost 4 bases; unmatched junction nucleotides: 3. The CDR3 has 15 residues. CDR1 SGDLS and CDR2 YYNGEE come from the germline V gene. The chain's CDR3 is CASSPTSGGYNEQFF. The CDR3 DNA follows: TGTGCCAGCAGCCCCACTAGCGGGGGGTACAATGAGCAGTTCTTC. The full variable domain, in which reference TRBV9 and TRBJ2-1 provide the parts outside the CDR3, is DSGVTQTPKHLITATGQRVTLRCSPRSGDLSVYWYQQSLDQGLQFLIQYYNGEERAKGNILERFSAQQFPDLHSELNLSSLELGDSALYFCASSPTSGGYNEQFFGPGTRLTVL.

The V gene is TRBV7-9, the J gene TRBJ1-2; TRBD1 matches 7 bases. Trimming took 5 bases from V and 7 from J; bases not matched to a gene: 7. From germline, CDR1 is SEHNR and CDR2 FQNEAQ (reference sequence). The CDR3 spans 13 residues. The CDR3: CASSPDRASGYTF. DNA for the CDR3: TGTGCCAGCAGCCCTGACAGGGCGAGTGGCTACACCTTC.

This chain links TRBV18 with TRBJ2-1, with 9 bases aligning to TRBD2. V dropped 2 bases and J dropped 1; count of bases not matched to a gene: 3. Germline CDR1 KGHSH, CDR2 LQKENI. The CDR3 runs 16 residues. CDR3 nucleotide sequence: TGTGCCAGCTCACCAGGCAGCGGGAGGTCCTACAATGAGCAGTTCTTC. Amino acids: CASSPGSGRSYNEQFF.

The CDR3 DNA reads as TGTGCCAGCAAAACCCCCGGGAACATTCAGTACTTC. It is translated as CASKTPGNIQYF. This chain links TRBV28 with TRBJ2-4; D not resolved. V shed 7 bases and J shed 7 bases, with 11 bases lying between them. Germline V gene sequence: CDR1 MDHEN, CDR2 SYDVKM. The CDR3 contains 12 residues.

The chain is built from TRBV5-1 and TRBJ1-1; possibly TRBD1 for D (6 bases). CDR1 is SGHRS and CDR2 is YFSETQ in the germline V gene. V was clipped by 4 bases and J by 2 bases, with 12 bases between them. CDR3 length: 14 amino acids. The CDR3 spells CASSTTGANTEAFF. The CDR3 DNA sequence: TGCGCCAGCAGCACGACAGGAGCAAACACTGAAGCTTTCTTT.